This T cell receptor (beta chain) was found in a study (dated by TCRdb to between 2015 and 2016). Regarding the study in general: The study set out to test whether tumor-infiltrating Tregs in breast cancer get recruited from blood Tregs or are instead converted in situ from other CD4+ T cell subsets.

Memory CD4+ T cells were isolated as CD4+CD45RO+CD25- cells. Tregs, naive and memory CD4+ T cells from tumor, blood and ipsilateral draining lymph nodes of a handful of breast cancer patients underwent full-length TCR alpha and beta sequencing. Tumor tissue and lymph nodes obtained from ipsilateral axillary dissection were perfused with PBS, minced and then digested with collagenase I and hyaluronidase. Ficoll density gradient centrifugation was used to isolate mononuclear cells from lymph nodes or from under 55 ml of peripheral blood. FACS confirmed that the sorted cell populations were more than 90% pure. Full-length TCR variable regions were amplified by 5' RACE PCR using constant-region reverse primers, and then by semi-nested PCR using Nested Universal Primer A. Using the ReliaPrep RNA Cell Miniprep System, total RNA was extracted, and the SMARTer RACE 5'/3' Kit was then used to reverse transcribe the RNA into 5'RACE-ready cDNA. Full-length TCR alpha and beta libraries were barcoded with multiplex adaptors and sequenced on an Illumina MiSeq. Per the source publication's procedure: For each of nine subset-tissue groups, sequencing data from the five patients were combined, and the groups were compared by unsupervised clustering of TCR gene usage. Repertoire similarity was calculated with the Morisita-Horn index, weighting shared sequences by their contribution to each repertoire. TCRdb applied fastp at Q25 and MiXCR to the public reads, then kept only in-frame beta chains. Rows are unified per CDR3 protein, each entry keeping the most common DNA and genes. The V and J calls were determined by TCRdb, not by the authors. The sample profile shows approximately 60,000 distinct CDR3 sequences; roughly 22% of them were found once. About 3% of the sample is taken by the ten largest.

This clonotype was picked up a small number of times. The clone's antigen remains unknown. There are no base qualities to consult, and no much larger clone falls within one base. Paper-wide results and their limitations: Tumor-infiltrating Treg TCR alpha and beta sequences overlapped most with tumor naive CD4+ T cells, then with blood naive CD4+ T cells. The validation in the larger cohort was limited to a single TCR beta V-J rearrangement instead of whole repertoires. In terms of TCR gene usage, tumor memory CD4+ T cells clustered together with blood and lymph node memory CD4+ cells, as well as with lymph node naive CD4+ cells.

Counted from cysteine to phenylalanine, this CDR3 has 15 amino acids. Only the CDR3 DNA stays, 45 bases, in frame from base 1. V trim: 3 bases; J trim: 0 bases; unmatched bases: 7. From the germline V gene (reference sequence), CDR1 is DFQATT and CDR2 is SNEGSKA. This sequence uses TRBV20-1 and TRBJ1-1, and TRBD1 matches 7 of the central bases. Sequencing used memory CD4+ T cells sorted from a lymph node. In light of the paper, this sample's cell subset or site label describes: memory CD4+ T cells, CD4+CD45RO+CD25-. This TCR came from a female donor with breast cancer. The nucleotides read TGCAGTGCTAGTAGTGGACAGGAGATGAACACTGAAGCTTTCTTT. Translated, this gives CSASSGQEMNTEAFF.